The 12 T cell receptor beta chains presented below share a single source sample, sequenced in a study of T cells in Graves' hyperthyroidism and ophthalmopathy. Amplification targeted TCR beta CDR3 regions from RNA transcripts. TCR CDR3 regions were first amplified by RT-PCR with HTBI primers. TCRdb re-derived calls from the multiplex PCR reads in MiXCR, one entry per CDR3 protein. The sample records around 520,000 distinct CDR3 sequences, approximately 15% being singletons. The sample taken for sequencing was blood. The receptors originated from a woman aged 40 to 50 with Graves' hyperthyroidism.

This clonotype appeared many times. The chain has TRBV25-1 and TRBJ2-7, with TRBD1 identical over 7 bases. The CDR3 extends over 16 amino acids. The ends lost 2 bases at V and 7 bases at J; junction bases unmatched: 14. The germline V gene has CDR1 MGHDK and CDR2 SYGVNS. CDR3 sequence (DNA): TGTGCCAGCAGTGAACCGACAGGGACAGAACATGGTGAGCAGTACTTC. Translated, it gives CASSEPTGTEHGEQYF.

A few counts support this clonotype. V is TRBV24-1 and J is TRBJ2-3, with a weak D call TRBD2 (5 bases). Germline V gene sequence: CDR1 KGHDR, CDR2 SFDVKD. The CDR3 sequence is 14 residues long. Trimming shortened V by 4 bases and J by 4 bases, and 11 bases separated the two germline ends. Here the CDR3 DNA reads TGTGCCACCAGTGACCTCGGGGTCCCAGATACGCAGTATTTT. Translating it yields CATSDLGVPDTQYF.

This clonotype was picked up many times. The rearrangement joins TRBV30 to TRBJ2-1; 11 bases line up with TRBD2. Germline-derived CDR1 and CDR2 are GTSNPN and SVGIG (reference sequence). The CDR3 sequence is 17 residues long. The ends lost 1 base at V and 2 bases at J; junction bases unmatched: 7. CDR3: CAWSEGLTSGAYNEQFF. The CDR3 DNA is TGTGCCTGGAGTGAAGGGCTGACTAGCGGGGCCTACAATGAGCAGTTCTTC.

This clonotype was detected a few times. The CDR3 region has the DNA TGTGCCAGCAGGGACCTGACAGGGGGCGAGACCCAGTACTTC. It codes for CASRDLTGGETQYF. The V and J genes are TRBV27 and TRBJ2-5; 10 positions agree with TRBD1. Germline CDR1 reads MNHEY; CDR2 reads SMNVEV (reference sequence). V dropped 6 bases and J dropped 5; count of bases not matched to a gene: 6. The CDR3 length is 14 residues.

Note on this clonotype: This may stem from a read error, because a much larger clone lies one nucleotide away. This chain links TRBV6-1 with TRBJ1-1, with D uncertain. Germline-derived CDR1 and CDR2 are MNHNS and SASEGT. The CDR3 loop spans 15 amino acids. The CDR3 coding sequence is TGTGCCAGCACTCTAAGTAGGCTCGGGAACACTGTAGCTTTCTTT. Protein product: CASTLSRLGNTVAFF.

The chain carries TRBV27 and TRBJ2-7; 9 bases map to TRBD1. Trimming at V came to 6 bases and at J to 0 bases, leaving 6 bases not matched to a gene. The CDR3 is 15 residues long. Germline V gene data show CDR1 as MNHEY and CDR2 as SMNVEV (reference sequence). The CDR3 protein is CASRTGGRGSYEQYF. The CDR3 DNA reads TGTGCCAGCAGGACAGGGGGAAGGGGCTCCTACGAGCAGTACTTC.

In nucleotides, the CDR3 is TGTGCCAGCAGACCTAGCGGGAGTAGCAATGAGCAGTTCTTC. Its translation is CASRPSGSSNEQFF. This rearrangement joins TRBV3-1 to TRBJ2-1; 10 bases are a match to TRBD2. The CDR3 consists of 14 residues. The V and J ends lost 6 bases and 6 bases, in that order; junction bases with no gene match: 5. Germline values: CDR1 LGHDT, CDR2 YNNKEL (reference sequence).

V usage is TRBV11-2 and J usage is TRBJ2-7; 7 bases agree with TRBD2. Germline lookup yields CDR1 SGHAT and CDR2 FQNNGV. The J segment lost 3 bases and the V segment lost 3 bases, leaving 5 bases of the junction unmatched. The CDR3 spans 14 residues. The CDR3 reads CASSLGGLLYEQYF. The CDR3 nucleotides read TGTGCCAGCAGCTTGGGAGGGCTGCTCTACGAGCAGTACTTC.

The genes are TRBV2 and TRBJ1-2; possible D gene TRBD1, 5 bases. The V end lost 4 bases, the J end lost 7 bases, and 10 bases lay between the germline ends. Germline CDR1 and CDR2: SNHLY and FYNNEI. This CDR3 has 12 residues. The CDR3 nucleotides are TGTGCCAGCAGTGCGACAGCGGGTGGCTACACCTTC. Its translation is CASSATAGGYTF.

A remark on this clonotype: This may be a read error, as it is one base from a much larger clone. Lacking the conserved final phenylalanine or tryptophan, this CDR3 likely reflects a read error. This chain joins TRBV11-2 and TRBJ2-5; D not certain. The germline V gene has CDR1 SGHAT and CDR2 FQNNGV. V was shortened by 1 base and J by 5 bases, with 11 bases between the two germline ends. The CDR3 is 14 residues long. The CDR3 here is CASSLVDGWETQYL. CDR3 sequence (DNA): TGTGCCAGCAGCTTAGTCGACGGGTGGGAGACCCAGTACTTA.

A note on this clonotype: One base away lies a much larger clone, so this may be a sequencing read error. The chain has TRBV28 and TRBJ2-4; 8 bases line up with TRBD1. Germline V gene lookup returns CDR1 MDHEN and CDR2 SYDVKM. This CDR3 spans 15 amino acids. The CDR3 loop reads CTSLRTGSGANIQYF. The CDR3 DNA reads TGTACCAGCCTCCGGACAGGGAGCGGCGCAAACATTCAGTACTTC.

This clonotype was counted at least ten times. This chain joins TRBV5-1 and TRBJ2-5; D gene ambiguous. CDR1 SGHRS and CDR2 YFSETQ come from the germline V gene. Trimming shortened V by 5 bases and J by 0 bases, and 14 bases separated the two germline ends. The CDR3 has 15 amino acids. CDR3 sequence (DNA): TGCGCCAGCAGTCTTGGCAGCACGTACCAAGAGACCCAGTACTTC. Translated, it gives CASSLGSTYQETQYF.